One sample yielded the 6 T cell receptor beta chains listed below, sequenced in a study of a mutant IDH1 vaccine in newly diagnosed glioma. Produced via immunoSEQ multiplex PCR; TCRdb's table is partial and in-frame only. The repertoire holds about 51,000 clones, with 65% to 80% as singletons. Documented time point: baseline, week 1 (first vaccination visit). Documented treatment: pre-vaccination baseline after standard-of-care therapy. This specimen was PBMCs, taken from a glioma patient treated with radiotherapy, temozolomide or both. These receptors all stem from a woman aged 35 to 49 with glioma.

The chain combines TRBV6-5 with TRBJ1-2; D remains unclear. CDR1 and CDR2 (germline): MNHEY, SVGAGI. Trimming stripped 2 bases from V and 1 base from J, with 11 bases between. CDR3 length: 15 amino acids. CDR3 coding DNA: TGTGCCAGCAGTTACCGGGGTTCTTATAACTATGGCTACACCTTC. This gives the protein CASSYRGSYNYGYTF.

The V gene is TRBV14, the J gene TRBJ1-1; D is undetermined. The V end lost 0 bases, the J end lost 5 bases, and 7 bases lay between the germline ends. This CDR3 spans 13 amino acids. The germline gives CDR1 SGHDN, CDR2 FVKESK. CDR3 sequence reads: CASSQEMRTEAFF. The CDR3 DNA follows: TGTGCCAGCAGCCAAGAGATGAGAACTGAAGCTTTCTTT. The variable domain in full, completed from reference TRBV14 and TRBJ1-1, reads EAGVTQFPSHSVIEKGQTVTLRCDPISGHDNLYWYRRVMGKEIKFLLHFVKESKQDESGMPNNRFLAERTGGTYSTLKVQPAELEDSGVYFCASSQEMRTEAFFGQGTRLTVV.

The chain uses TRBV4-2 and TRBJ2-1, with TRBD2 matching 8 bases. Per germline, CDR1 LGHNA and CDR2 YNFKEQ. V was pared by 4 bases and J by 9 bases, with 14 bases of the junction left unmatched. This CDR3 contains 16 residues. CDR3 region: CASSPFGRGAFGEQFF. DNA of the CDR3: TGTGCCAGCAGCCCCTTTGGGCGGGGGGCCTTCGGTGAGCAGTTCTTC.

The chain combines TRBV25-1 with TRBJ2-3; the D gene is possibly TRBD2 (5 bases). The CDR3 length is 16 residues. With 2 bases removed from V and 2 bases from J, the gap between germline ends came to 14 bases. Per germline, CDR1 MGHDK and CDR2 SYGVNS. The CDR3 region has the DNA TGTGCCAGCAGTGAAAGAGGGTTGAACCCCACAGATACGCAGTATTTT. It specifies CASSERGLNPTDTQYF. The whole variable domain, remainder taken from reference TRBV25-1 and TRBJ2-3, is EADIYQTPRYLVIGTGKKITLECSQTMGHDKMYWYQQDPGMELHLIHYSYGVNSTEKGDLSSESTVSRIRTEHFPLTLESARPSHTSQYLCASSERGLNPTDTQYFGPGTRLTVL.

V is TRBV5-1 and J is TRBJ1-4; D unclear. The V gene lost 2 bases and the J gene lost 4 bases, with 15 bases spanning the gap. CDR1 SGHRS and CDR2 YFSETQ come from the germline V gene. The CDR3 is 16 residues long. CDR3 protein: CASSLGALVLNEKLFF. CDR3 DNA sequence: TGCGCCAGCAGCTTAGGCGCCCTTGTCCTTAATGAAAAACTGTTTTTT. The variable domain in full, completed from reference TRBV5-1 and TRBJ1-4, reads KAGVTQTPRYLIKTRGQQVTLSCSPISGHRSVSWYQQTPGQGLQFLFEYFSETQRNKGNFPGRFSGRQFSNSRSEMNVSTLELGDSALYLCASSLGALVLNEKLFFGSGTQLSVL.

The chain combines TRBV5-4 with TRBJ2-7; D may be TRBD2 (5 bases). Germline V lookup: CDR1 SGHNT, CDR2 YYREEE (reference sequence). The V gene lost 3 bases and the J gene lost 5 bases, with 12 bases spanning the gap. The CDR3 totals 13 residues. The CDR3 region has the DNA TGTGCCAGCAGCTGGGCCCCGGGGAACGAGCAGTACTTC. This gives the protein CASSWAPGNEQYF.